This T cell receptor beta chain was captured in a study of OX40 agonist ivuxolimab in advanced cancers. About the study: The study treated patients with ivuxolimab, an agonistic anti-OX40 (CD134) antibody.

This CDR3 has 14 amino acids. Germline loops: CDR1 SGHRS, CDR2 YFSETQ. The V end lost 9 bases, the J end lost 3 bases, and 16 bases lay between the germline ends. Profiled with immunoSEQ multiplex PCR; TCRdb holds only in-frame clones, not every one. Counted here are about 34,000 clones, roughly 80% occurring once; the ten biggest clones make up roughly 2.5%. The timepoints at which blood was sampled were baseline, cycle 4 day 1, and cycle 7 day 1. This clonotype was sampled from an adult with an advanced solid tumor such as melanoma, head and neck, liver or kidney cancer. The chain combines TRBV5-1 with TRBJ2-1; D gene ambiguous. The sample consisted of CD4+ or CD8+ T cells sorted from blood, taken in a trial of the OX40 agonist ivuxolimab. In DNA, the CDR3 is TGCGCCACTTCGGACCGTCCCGACTACAATGAGCAGTTCTTC. Encoded protein: CATSDRPDYNEQFF.